This T cell receptor (beta chain) was recovered during a study of shared clonotypes between healthy human individuals. Background on the study: Each donor had three CD4 naive, three CD4 memory, two CD8 naive and one CD8 memory plate. Study-level findings and limits: Relative to memory subsets, naive subsets generally showed larger estimated richness.

For this clone: Its target is not known.

The protocol was immunoSEQ multiplex PCR, while the TCRdb copy is restricted to in-frame clones and leaves out a portion. The data show about 1,500,000 clones, roughly 96% seen once. CDR1 and CDR2 (germline): LNHDA, SQIVND (reference sequence). The CDR3 is made up of 14 amino acids. The germline V and J ends were trimmed by 3 bases and 6 bases, with 12 bases remaining between them. The material sequenced was naive CD4+ T cells sorted from blood. Documented subset: CD45RA+ positively selected. V usage is TRBV19 and J usage is TRBJ2-1; D is uncertain. The TCR originated in a man in his thirties or forties in good health. Here the CDR3 reads CASSMGSNGNEQFF. CDR3 DNA sequence: TGTGCCAGTAGTATGGGGTCAAATGGCAATGAGCAGTTCTTC.